This is a list of T cell receptor beta chains from one sample in a study of blood T cell repertoires in COVID-19. The protocol was immunoSEQ multiplex PCR, while the TCRdb copy is restricted to in-frame clones and leaves out a portion. This sample has about 190,000 clones; approximately 78% occur once, and the top ten carry about 11%. The specimen sequenced was peripheral blood. These receptors came from a woman older than 75 with COVID-19, enrolled during active disease. Both conserved end residues are part of each CDR3. A D gene is named only where the DNA matches it firmly. Size values are once, few and many counts, or a class for expanded clones, and some rows have none.

CDR3nt	CDR3aa	abundance	v_gene	d_gene	j_gene
TGTGCCAGCAGGGATACAGGGGCCGTAAACACCATATATTTT	CASRDTGAVNTIYF	NA	TRBV28	TRBD1	TRBJ1-3
TGTGCCAGCAGCTTGTCCAGGGGGCTGATCGATGGCTACACCTTC	CASSLSRGLIDGYTF	NA	TRBV7-8	TRBD1	TRBJ1-2
TGCGCCAGCAGCTTAACTGTCGGACTGCATGGCTACACCTTC	CASSLTVGLHGYTF	NA	TRBV5-1	NA	TRBJ1-2
TGTGCCAGCTCCCAGGGGACCTACGAGCAGTACTTC	CASSQGTYEQYF	NA	TRBV2	NA	TRBJ2-7
TGCGCCAGCAGCCCGGGACTAGCGGGAGTAGAGACCCAGTACTTC	CASSPGLAGVETQYF	NA	TRBV5-1	TRBD2	TRBJ2-5
TGTGCCAGCAGTCCCCAACAGTACCAAGAGACCCAGTACTTC	CASSPQQYQETQYF	NA	TRBV27	NA	TRBJ2-5
TGTGCCAGTTCGAACAGGGGGAATGGCTACACCTTC	CASSNRGNGYTF	NA	TRBV19	TRBD1	TRBJ1-2
TGCGCCAGCAGCTGGACCCTAGCGGGAGTCGATGAGCAGTTCTTC	CASSWTLAGVDEQFF	NA	TRBV5-1	TRBD2	TRBJ2-1
TGTGCCAGCAGCCGTACTACCGCTACTGGGGCCAACGTCCTGACTTTC	CASSRTTATGANVLTF	NA	TRBV11-2	NA	TRBJ2-6
TGTGCCAGCAGTTCCCCTTATCTGGGAGCCAATCAGTTCTTC	CASSSPYLGANQFF	NA	TRBV28	NA	TRBJ2-1
TGTGCCATCAGTCATGGACAGGGCTACGAGCAGTACTTC	CAISHGQGYEQYF	NA	TRBV10-3	TRBD1	TRBJ2-7
TGCGCCAGCAGCTTGGTGGGGGCCGGTGAAGCTTTCTTT	CASSLVGAGEAFF	NA	TRBV5-1	NA	TRBJ1-1
TGTGCCAGCAGTTTCACACAGAACACTGAAGCTTTCTTT	CASSFTQNTEAFF	NA	TRBV12-3/TRBV12-4	NA	TRBJ1-1
TGTGCCTGGAGTCCAGGGGTTTACACTGAAGCTTTCTTT	CAWSPGVYTEAFF	NA	TRBV30	NA	TRBJ1-1
TGCAGCGTGACTGGGACTAGCGGGTACAATGAGCAGTTCTTC	CSVTGTSGYNEQFF	NA	TRBV29-1	TRBD2	TRBJ2-1
TGTGCCAGCAGCGTAGGAAGCAGGACTTTCTTT	CASSVGSRTFF	NA	TRBV9	NA	TRBJ1-1
TGTGCCAGCAGCCCGACAGGGGAGAAAGAGACCCAGTACTTC	CASSPTGEKETQYF	NA	TRBV11-3	TRBD1	TRBJ2-5
TGCGCCAGCAGCCAAGATGGGACAGAGGGAAACACCATATATTTT	CASSQDGTEGNTIYF	few	TRBV4-1	TRBD1	TRBJ1-3
TGTGCCAGCAGTTTCACCGGGACAGGGGGTTACGAGCAGTACTTC	CASSFTGTGGYEQYF	NA	TRBV28	TRBD1	TRBJ2-7
TGTGCCAGCAGTCCGGGCTATGGCTACACCTTC	CASSPGYGYTF	NA	TRBV6-2/TRBV6-3	NA	TRBJ1-2
TGTGCCAGCCTTCACAGTGGTGAAGCTTTCTTT	CASLHSGEAFF	NA	TRBV6-5	NA	TRBJ1-1
TGTGCCAGCAACCGCGGTTGGGGGGCCAACGTCCTGACTTTC	CASNRGWGANVLTF	NA	TRBV7-2	NA	TRBJ2-6
TGTGCCATCAGCACAGGCGGCAATCAGCCCCAGCATTTT	CAISTGGNQPQHF	NA	TRBV10-3	NA	TRBJ1-5
TGTGCCAGCAGCTCCAGACAGGAGAGGTACAGGGACACTGAAGCTTTCTTT	CASSSRQERYRDTEAFF	NA	TRBV7-2	NA	TRBJ1-1
TGTGCCAGCAGCCAAGAGCCCCCAGGGAGGTATACCGGGGAGCTGTTTTTT	CASSQEPPGRYTGELFF	NA	TRBV4-2	NA	TRBJ2-2
TGTGCCAGCTCACCACCGGGACAGGGTGGAAAGAATCAGCCCCAGCATTTT	CASSPPGQGGKNQPQHF	few	TRBV18	TRBD1	TRBJ1-5
TGTGCCACCAGTGATTCAGTGCTAGGACTAGCGGAGCAGTTCTTC	CATSDSVLGLAEQFF	NA	TRBV24-1	TRBD2	TRBJ2-1
TGCGCCAGCAGCTTGTACAGCCCGAACACCGGGGAGCTGTTTTTT	CASSLYSPNTGELFF	NA	TRBV5-1	NA	TRBJ2-2
TGTGCCAGCAGTTCCGGGACAGTCCCTGGCAATGAGCAGTTCTTC	CASSSGTVPGNEQFF	NA	TRBV27	TRBD1	TRBJ2-1
TGTGCCAGCACCAAGGGTGGGGCACTCTACAATGAGCAGTTCTTC	CASTKGGALYNEQFF	NA	TRBV7-6	NA	TRBJ2-1
TGTGCCACCAGCACTACTTGGAGCACTGAAGCTTTCTTT	CATSTTWSTEAFF	NA	TRBV15	NA	TRBJ1-1
TGTGCCAGCAGCCAAGTACGGGCTAGCGGGATCTACAATGAGCAGTTCTTC	CASSQVRASGIYNEQFF	NA	TRBV14	TRBD2	TRBJ2-1
TGTGCCAGTAGTACCTCCGGGACTAGGGGAGATACGCAGTATTTT	CASSTSGTRGDTQYF	many	TRBV19	TRBD2	TRBJ2-3
TGTGCCAGCAGCGGAGGACAGGGAAATTCACCCCTCCACTTT	CASSGGQGNSPLHF	once	TRBV28	TRBD1	TRBJ1-6
TGTGCCAGCAGCTCAGGCCTTGCGGGAGTCACCGGGGAGCTGTTTTTT	CASSSGLAGVTGELFF	NA	TRBV7-6	TRBD2	TRBJ2-2
TGCGCCAGCAGCTTGGCAGGGGTATCCTACGAGCAGTACTTC	CASSLAGVSYEQYF	NA	TRBV5-1	NA	TRBJ2-7
TGTGCCAGCAGGGACTGGGGTGACTATAATTCACCCCTCCACTTT	CASRDWGDYNSPLHF	many	TRBV3-1/TRBV3-2	NA	TRBJ1-6
TGTGCCAGTAGTACCCAGGGGGGACAGCCCCAGCATTTT	CASSTQGGQPQHF	NA	TRBV19	TRBD1	TRBJ1-5
TGCGCCAGCAGCTTGTTTTGGACTGGAACTGAAGCTTTCTTT	CASSLFWTGTEAFF	few	TRBV5-1	NA	TRBJ1-1
TGTGCCAGCAGCTCCGGGGGGCGGGACGAGCAGTACTTC	CASSSGGRDEQYF	NA	TRBV7-9	NA	TRBJ2-7